The clone carrying this TCR beta chain was counted many times. Amplified TCR beta CDR3 regions came from RNA transcripts. First-round RT-PCR with HTBI primers amplified the TCR CDR3 region. A single record per CDR3 protein comes from TCRdb applying MiXCR to the multiplex PCR reads. Of hundreds of thousands of distinct CDR3 sequences listed, 35% to 55% are singletons. This specimen comes from a study of T cells in Graves' hyperthyroidism and ophthalmopathy. Per germline, CDR1 SQVTM and CDR2 ANQGSEA. Trimming left V 0 bases short and J 5 bases short, with 14 bases between. The CDR3 spans 14 residues. Specimen: peripheral blood or thyroid tissue (not recorded which). This TCR was sampled from a young woman with Graves' hyperthyroidism. The chain is built from TRBV29-1 and TRBJ2-7; a possible D gene is TRBD1 (6 bases). In DNA, the CDR3 is TGCAGCGTTGAAGAAGGGCAGGGGCGAAACGAGCAGTACTTC. This codes for CSVEEGQGRNEQYF.